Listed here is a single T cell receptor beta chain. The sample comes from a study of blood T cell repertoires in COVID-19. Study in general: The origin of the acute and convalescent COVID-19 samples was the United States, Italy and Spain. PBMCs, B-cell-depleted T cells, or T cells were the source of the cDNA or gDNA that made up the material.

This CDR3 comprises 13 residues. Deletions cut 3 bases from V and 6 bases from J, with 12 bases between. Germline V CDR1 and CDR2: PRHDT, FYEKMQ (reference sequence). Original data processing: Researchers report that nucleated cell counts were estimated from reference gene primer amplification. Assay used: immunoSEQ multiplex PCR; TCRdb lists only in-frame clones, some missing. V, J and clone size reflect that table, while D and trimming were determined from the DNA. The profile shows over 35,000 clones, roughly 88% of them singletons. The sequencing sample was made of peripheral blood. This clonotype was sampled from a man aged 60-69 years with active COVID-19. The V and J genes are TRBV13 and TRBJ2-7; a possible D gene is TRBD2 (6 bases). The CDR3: CASSFGSNGEQYF. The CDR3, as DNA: TGTGCCAGCAGCTTCGGGAGCAACGGCGAGCAGTACTTC. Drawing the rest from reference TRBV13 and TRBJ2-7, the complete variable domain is AAGVIQSPRHLIKEKRETATLKCYPIPRHDTVYWYQQGPGQDPQFLISFYEKMQSDKGSIPDRFSAQQFSDYHSELNMSSLELGDSALYFCASSFGSNGEQYFGPGTRLTVT.